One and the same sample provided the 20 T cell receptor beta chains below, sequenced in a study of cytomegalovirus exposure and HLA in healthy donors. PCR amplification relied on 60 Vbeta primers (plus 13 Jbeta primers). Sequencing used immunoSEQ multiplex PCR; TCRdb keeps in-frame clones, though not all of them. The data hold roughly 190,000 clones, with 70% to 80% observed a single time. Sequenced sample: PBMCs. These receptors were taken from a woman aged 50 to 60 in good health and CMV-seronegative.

CDR3 amino acids: CATSRGGNQPQHF. The CDR3 bases are TGTGCCACCAGCAGAGGCGGTAATCAGCCCCAGCATTTT. The rearrangement uses TRBV15 and TRBJ1-5; D not resolved. Germline V CDR1 and CDR2: LNHNV, YYDKDF (reference sequence). The CDR3 covers 13 residues. Trimming shortened V by 1 base and J by 4 bases, and 5 bases separated the two germline ends.

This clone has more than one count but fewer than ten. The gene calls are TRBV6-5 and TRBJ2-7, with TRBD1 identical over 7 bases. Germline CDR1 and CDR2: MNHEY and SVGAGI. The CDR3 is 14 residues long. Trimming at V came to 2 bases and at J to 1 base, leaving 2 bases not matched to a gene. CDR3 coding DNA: TGTGCCAGCAGTTACGACAGGGTTTCCTACGAGCAGTACTTC. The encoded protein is CASSYDRVSYEQYF.

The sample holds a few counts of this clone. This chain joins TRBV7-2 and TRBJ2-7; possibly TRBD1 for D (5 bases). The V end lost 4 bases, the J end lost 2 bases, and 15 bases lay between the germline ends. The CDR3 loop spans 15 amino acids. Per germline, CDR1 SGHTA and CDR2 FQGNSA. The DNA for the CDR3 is TGTGCCAGCAGCTGGGGCACCTCTAAAACCTACGAGCAGTACTTC. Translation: CASSWGTSKTYEQYF.

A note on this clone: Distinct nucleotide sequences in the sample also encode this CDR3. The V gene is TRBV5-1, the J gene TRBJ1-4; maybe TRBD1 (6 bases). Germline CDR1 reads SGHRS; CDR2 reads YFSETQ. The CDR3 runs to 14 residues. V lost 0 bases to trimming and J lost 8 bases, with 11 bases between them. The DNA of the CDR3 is TGCGCCAGCAGCTTGGGAGGGACAAACGAAAAACTGTTTTTT. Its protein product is CASSLGGTNEKLFF.

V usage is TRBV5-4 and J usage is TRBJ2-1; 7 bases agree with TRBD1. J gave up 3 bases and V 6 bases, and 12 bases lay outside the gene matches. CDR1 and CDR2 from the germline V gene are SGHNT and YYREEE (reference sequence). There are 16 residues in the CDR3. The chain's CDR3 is CASNPGQASIYNEQFF. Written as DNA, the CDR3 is TGTGCCAGCAACCCTGGACAGGCCAGTATCTACAATGAGCAGTTCTTC.

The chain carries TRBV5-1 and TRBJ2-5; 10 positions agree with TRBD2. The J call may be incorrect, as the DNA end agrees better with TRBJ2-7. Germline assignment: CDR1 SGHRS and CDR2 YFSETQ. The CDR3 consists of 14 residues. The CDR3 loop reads CASSRTSGSYEQYF. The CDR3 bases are TGCGCCAGCAGCCGGACTAGCGGTTCCTACGAGCAGTACTTC.

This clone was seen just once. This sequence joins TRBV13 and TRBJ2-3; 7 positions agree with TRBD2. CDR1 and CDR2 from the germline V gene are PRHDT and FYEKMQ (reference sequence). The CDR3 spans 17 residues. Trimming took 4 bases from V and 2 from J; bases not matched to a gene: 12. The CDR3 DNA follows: TGTGCCAGCAGCTCCGTCGGACTAGTCGGGATCACAGATACGCAGTATTTT. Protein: CASSSVGLVGITDTQYF.

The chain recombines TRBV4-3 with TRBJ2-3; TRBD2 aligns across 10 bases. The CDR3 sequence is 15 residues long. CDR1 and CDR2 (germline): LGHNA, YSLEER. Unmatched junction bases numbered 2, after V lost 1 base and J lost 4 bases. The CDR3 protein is CASSQALAGSDTQYF. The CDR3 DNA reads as TGCGCCAGCAGCCAAGCACTAGCGGGATCAGATACGCAGTATTTT.

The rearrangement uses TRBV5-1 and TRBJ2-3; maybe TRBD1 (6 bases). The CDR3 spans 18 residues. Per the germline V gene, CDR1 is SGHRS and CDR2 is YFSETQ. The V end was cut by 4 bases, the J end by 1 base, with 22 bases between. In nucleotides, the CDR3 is TGCGCCAGCAGCCGCCCGGACCTCAGGGGTTGGCGCACAGATACGCAGTATTTT. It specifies CASSRPDLRGWRTDTQYF.

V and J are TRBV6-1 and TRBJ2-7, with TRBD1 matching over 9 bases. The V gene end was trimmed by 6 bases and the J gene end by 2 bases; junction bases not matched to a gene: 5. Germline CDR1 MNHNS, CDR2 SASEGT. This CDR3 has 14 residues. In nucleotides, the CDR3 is TGTGCCAGCAGAGACAGGGGGAGACCCTACGAGCAGTACTTC. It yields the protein CASRDRGRPYEQYF.

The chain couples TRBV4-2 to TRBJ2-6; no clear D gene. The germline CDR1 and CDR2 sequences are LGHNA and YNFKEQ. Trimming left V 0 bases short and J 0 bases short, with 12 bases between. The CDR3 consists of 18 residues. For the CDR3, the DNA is TGTGCCAGCAGCCAAGATCCAGGCGAGAGCTCTGGGGCCAACGTCCTGACTTTC. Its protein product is CASSQDPGESSGANVLTF.

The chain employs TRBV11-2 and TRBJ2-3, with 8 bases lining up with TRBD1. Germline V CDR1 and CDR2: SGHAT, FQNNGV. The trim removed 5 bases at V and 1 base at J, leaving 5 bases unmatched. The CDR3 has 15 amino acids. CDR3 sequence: CASSRGQGGTDTQYF. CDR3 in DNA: TGTGCCAGCAGCCGAGGACAGGGTGGCACAGATACGCAGTATTTT.

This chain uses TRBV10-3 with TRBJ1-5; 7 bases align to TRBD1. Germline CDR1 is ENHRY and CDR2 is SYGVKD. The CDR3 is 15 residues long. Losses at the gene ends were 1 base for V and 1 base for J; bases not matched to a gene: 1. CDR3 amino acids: CAISELQGSNQPQHF. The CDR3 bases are TGTGCCATCAGTGAGTTACAGGGGAGCAATCAGCCCCAGCATTTT.

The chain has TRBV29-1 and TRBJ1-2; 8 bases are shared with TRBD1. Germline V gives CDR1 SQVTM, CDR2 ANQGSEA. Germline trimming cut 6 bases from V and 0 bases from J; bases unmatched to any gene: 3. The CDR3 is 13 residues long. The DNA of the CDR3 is TGCAGCGTATGGACAGGGACTAACTATGGCTACACCTTC. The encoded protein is CSVWTGTNYGYTF.

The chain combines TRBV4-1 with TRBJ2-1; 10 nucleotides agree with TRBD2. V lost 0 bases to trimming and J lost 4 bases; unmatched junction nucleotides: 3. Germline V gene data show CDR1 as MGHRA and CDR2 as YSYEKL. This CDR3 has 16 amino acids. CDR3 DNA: TGCGCCAGCAGCCAAGAAGTGACTAGCGGGTACAATGAGCAGTTCTTC. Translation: CASSQEVTSGYNEQFF.

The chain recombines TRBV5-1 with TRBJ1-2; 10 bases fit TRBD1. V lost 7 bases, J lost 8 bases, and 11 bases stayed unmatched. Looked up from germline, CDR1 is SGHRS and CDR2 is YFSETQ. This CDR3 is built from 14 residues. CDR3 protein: CASGRDRGDEGYTF. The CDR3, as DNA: TGCGCCAGCGGTAGGGACAGGGGTGACGAGGGCTACACCTTC.

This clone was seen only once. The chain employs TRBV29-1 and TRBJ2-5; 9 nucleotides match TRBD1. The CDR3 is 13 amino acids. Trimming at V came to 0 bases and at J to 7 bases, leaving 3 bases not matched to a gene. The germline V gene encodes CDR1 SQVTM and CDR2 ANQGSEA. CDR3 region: CSVEEGTGLTQYF. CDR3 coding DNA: TGCAGCGTTGAAGAAGGGACAGGGCTGACCCAGTACTTC.

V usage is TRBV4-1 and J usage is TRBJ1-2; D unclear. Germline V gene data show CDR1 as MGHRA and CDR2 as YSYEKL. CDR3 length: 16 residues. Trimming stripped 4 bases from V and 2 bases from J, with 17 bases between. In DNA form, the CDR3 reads TGCGCCAGCAGCCCCCTGGGAGGAACCTTGAACTATGGCTACACCTTC. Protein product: CASSPLGGTLNYGYTF.

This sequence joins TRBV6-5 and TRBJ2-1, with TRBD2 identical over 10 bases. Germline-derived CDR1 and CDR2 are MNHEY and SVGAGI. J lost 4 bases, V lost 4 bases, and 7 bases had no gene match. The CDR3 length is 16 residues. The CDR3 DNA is TGTGCCAGCAGTTCAAAACTAGCGGGACTTTACAATGAGCAGTTCTTC. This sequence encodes CASSSKLAGLYNEQFF.

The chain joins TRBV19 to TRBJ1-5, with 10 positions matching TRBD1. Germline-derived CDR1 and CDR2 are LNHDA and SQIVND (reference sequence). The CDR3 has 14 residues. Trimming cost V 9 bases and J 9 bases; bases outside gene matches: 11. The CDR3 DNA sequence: TGTGCCAGCTCGTCGGGGGACAGGGGATCGCCCCAGCATTTT. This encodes CASSSGDRGSPQHF.